This entry concerns a single T cell receptor beta chain. TCRdb's table, derived via immunoSEQ multiplex PCR, lists solely in-frame clones and lacks some. Among over 30,000 clones listed, just over 85% were seen once. Deletions cut 4 bases from V and 0 bases from J, with 10 bases between. Germline V gene data show CDR1 as MGHRA and CDR2 as YSYEKL. The CDR3 sequence is 15 residues long. This specimen belongs to a study of blood T cell repertoires in COVID-19. Across the study: Specimens from acute and convalescent COVID-19 originated in the United States, Italy and Spain. From T cells, B-cell-depleted T cells, or PBMCs came the material, which was cDNA or gDNA.

The V call is TRBV4-1, the J call TRBJ2-1; no reliable D call. The sequence came from a human donor in a cohort sampled during active COVID-19. Source material: peripheral blood. CDR3 sequence: CASSLDTYSYNEQFF. The CDR3, as DNA: TGCGCCAGCAGCCTTGACACTTACTCCTACAATGAGCAGTTCTTC.